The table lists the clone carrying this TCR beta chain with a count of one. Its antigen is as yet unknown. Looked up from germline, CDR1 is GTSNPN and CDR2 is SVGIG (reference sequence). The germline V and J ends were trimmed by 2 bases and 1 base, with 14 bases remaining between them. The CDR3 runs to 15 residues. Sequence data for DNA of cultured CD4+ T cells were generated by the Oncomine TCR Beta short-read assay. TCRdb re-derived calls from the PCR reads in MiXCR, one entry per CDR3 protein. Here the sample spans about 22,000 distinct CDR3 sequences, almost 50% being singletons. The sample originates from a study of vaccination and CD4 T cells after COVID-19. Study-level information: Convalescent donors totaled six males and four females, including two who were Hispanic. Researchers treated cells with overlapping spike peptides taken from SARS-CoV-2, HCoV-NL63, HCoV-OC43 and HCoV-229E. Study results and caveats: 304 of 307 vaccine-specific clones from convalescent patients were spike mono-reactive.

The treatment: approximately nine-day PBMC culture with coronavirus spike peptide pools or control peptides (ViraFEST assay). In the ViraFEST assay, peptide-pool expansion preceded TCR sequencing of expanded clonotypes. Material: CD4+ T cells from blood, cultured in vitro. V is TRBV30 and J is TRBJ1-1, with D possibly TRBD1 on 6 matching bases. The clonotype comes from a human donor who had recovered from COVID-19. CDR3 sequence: CAWSRKEQGNTEAFF. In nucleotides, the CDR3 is TGTGCCTGGAGTAGAAAAGAACAGGGGAACACTGAAGCTTTCTTT.